Listed here is a single T cell receptor (beta chain). Participant-given clinical history determined each cohort assignment. Each recovered donor of Cohort 3 presented with two negative PCRs, clearance, or symptom resolution. The data were obtained in a study of blood T cell repertoires in COVID-19. Per the authors' pipeline: Nucleated cell counts were estimated from reference gene primer amplification. Using immunoSEQ multiplex PCR, the repertoire was profiled, and TCRdb retains in-frame clones only, with some absent. D and trimming were read from the DNA, whereas the V and J calls and clone size are those reported in that table. The table shows about 200,000 clones, with 80% to 90% occurring only once. This CDR3 is built from 11 residues. Between the trimmed V and J ends, which lost 6 bases and 2 bases, there was a span of 5 bases. Germline V gene lookup returns CDR1 DFQATT and CDR2 SNEGSKA (reference sequence).

The clonotype originates from a woman under 30 who had recovered from COVID-19. The V call is TRBV20-1, the J call TRBJ2-1; no clear D gene. The sample taken for sequencing was PBMCs or T cells enriched from blood (not recorded which). CDR3: CSAETYNEQFF. CDR3 coding DNA: TGCAGTGCGGAGACCTACAATGAGCAGTTCTTC.